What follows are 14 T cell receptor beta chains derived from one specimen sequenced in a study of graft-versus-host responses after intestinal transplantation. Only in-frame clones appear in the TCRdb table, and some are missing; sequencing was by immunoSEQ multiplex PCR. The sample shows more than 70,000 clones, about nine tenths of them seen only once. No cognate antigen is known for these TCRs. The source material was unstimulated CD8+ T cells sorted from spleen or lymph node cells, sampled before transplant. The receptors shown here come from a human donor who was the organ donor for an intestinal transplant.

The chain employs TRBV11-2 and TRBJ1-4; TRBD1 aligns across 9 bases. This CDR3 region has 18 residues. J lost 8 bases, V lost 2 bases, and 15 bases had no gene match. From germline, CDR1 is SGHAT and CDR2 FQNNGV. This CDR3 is CASSLPGTGYGIGEKLFF. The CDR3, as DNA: TGTGCCAGCAGCTTACCCGGGACAGGGTATGGAATCGGGGAAAAACTGTTTTTT.

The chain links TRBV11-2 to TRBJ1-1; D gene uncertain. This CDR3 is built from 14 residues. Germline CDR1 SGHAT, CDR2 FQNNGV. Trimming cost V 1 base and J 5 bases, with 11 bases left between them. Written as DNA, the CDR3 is TGTGCCAGCAGCTTAGTCCGGGGATATACTGAAGCTTTCTTT. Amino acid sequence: CASSLVRGYTEAFF.

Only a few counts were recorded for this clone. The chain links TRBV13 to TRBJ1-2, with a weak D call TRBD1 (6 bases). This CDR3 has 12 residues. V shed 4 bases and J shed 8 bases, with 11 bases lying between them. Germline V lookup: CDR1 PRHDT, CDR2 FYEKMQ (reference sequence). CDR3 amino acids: CASSYNREGYTF. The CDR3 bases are TGTGCCAGCAGCTACAACAGGGAGGGCTACACCTTC.

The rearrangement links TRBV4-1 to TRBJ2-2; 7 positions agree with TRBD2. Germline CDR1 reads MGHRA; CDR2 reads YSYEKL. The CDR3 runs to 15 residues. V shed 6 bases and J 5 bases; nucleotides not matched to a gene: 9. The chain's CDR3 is CASSPRGGSTGELFF. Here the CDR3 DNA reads TGCGCCAGCAGTCCCCGCGGCGGGAGTACCGGGGAGCTGTTTTTT.

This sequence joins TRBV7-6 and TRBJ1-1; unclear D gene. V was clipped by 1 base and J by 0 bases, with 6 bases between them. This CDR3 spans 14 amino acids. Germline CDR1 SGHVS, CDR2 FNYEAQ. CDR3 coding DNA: TGTGCCAGCAGCTTAGGCGATATGAACACTGAAGCTTTCTTT. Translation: CASSLGDMNTEAFF.

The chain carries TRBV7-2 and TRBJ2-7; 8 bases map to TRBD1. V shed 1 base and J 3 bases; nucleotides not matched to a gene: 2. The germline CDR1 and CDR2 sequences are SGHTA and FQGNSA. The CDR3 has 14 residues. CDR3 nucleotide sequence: TGTGCCAGCAGCTTAGGGGACAGGATCTACGAGCAGTACTTC. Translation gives CASSLGDRIYEQYF.

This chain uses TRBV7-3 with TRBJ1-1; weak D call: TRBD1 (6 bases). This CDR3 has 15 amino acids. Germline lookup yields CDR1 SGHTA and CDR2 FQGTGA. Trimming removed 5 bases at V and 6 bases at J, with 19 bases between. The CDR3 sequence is CASSKAGRGLAEAFF. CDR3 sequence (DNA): TGTGCCAGCAGCAAGGCCGGGCGGGGGCTTGCTGAAGCTTTCTTT. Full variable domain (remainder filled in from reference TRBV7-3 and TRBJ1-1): GAGVSQTPSNKVTEKGKYVELRCDPISGHTALYWYRQSLGQGPEFLIYFQGTGAADDSGLPNDRFFAVRPEGSVSTLKIQRTERGDSAVYLCASSKAGRGLAEAFFGQGTRLTVV.

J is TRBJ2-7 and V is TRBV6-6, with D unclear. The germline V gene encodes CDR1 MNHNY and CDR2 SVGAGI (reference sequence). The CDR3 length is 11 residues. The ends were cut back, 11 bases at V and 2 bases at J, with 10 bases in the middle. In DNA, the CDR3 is TGTGCCTGCCGCGGCCCCTACGAGCAGTACTTC. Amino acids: CACRGPYEQYF.

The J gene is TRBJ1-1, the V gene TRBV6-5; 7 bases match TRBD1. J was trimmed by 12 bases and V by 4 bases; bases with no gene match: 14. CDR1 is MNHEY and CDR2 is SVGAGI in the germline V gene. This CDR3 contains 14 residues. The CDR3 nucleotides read TGTGCCAGCAGTTGGTCTTCCCTAGGACAGGAAACTTTCTTT. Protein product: CASSWSSLGQETFF.

The CDR3 spells CASSLGQGEYEQYF. CDR3 DNA: TGTGCCAGCAGCTTGGGACAGGGGGAATACGAGCAGTACTTC. V and J are TRBV5-5 and TRBJ2-7, with 9 bases fitting TRBD1. CDR1 SGHKS and CDR2 YYEKEE come from the germline V gene (reference sequence). The V and J ends lost 0 bases and 4 bases, in that order; junction bases with no gene match: 2. CDR3 size: 14 residues.

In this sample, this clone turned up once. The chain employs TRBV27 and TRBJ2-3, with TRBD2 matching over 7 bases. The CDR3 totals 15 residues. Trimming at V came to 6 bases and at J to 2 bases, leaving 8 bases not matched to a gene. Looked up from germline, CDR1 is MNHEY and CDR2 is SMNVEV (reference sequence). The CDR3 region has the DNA TGTGCCAGCAGGGGGGGGTGGGGGTCCACAGATACGCAGTATTTT. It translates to CASRGGWGSTDTQYF.

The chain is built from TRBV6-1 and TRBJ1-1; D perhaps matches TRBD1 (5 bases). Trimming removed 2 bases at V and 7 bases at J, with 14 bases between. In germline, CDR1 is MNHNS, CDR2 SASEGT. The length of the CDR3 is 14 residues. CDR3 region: CASSEQGSWVEAFF. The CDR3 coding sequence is TGTGCCAGCAGTGAACAGGGTTCCTGGGTTGAAGCTTTCTTT.

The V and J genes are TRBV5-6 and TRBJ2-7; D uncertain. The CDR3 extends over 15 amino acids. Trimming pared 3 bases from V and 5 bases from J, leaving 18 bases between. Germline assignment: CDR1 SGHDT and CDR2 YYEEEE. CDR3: CASSYPLDNLHEQYF. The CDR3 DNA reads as TGTGCCAGCAGCTACCCCCTTGACAACCTCCACGAGCAGTACTTC.

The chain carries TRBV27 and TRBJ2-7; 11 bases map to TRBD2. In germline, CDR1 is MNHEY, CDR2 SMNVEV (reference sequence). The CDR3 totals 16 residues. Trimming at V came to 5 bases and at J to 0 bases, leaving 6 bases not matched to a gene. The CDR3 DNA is TGTGCCAGCAGTGATTCTAGCGGGGGGCCCTCCTACGAGCAGTACTTC. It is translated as CASSDSSGGPSYEQYF.